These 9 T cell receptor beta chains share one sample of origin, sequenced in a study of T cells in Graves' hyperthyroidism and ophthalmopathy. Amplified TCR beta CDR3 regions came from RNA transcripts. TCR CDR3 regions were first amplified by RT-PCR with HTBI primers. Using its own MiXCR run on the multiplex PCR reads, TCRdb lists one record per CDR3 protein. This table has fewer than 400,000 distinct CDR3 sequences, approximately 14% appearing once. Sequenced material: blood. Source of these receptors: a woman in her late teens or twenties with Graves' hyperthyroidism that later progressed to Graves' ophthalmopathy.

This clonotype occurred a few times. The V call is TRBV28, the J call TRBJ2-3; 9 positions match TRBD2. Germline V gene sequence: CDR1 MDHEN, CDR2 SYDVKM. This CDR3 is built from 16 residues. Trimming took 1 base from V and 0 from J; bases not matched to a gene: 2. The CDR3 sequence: CASSLYLAGSTDTQYF. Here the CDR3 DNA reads TGTGCCAGCAGTTTATACCTAGCGGGGAGCACAGATACGCAGTATTTT.

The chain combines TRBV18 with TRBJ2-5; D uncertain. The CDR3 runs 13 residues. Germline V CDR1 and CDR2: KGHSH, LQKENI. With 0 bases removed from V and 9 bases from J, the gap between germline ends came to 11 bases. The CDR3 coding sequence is TGTGCCAGCTCACCACCGGCAGTCTGGGCCCAGTACTTC. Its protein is CASSPPAVWAQYF.

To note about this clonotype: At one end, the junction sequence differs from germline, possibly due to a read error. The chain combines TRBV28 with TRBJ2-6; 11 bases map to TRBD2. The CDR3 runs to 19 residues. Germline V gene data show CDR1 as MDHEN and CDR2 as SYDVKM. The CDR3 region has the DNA TGTGCCAACAGTACAATAGCGGGAGGGTTTCACTCTGGGGCCAACGTCCTGACTTTC. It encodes CANSTIAGGFHSGANVLTF.

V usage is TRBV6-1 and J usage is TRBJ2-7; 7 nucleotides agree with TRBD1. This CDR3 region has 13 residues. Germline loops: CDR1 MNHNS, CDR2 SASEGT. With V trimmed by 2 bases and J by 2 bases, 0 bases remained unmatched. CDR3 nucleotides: TGTGCCAGCAGTGAAACAGGGGCCTACGAGCAGTACTTC. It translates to CASSETGAYEQYF.

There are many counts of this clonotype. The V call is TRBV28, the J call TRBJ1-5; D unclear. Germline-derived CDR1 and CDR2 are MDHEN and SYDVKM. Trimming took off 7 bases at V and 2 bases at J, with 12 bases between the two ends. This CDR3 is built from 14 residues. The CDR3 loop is CASTQGLGNQPQHF. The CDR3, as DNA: TGTGCCAGCACCCAAGGCCTGGGCAATCAGCCCCAGCATTTT.

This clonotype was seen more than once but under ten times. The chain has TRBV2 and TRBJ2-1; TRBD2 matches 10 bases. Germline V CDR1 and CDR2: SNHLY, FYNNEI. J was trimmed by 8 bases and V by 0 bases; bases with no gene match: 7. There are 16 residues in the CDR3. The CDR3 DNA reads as TGTGCCAGCAGTGAAGCCGGGACTAGCGAGAGGGATGAGCAGTTCTTC. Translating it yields CASSEAGTSERDEQFF. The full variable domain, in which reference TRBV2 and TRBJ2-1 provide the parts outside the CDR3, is EPEVTQTPSHQVTQMGQEVILRCVPISNHLYFYWYRQILGQKVEFLVSFYNNEISEKSEIFDDQFSVERPDGSNFTLKIRSTKLEDSAMYFCASSEAGTSERDEQFFGPGTRLTVL.

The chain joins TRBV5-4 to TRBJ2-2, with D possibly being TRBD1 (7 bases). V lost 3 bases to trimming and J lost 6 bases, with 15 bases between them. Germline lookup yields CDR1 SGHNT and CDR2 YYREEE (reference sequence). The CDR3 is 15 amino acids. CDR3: CASSYYDREAGELFF. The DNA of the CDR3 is TGTGCCAGCAGCTATTACGACAGGGAGGCCGGGGAGCTGTTTTTT.

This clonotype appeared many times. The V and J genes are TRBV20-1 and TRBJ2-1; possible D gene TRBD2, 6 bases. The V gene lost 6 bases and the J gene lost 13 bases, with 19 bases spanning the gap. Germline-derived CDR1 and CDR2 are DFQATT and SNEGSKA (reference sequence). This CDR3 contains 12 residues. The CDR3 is CSASSYGTGQFF. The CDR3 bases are TGCAGTGCCTCATCGTATGGGACTGGACAGTTCTTC.

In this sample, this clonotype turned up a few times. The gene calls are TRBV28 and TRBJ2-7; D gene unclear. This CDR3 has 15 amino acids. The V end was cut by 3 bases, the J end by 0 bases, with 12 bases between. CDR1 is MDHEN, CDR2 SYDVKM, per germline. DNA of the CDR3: TGTGCCAGCAGTTTCGGGCAGGTGAGCTCCTACGAGCAGTACTTC. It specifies CASSFGQVSSYEQYF. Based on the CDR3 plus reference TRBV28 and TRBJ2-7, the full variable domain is DVKVTQSSRYLVKRTGEKVFLECVQDMDHENMFWYRQDPGLGLRLIYFSYDVKMKEKGDIPEGYSVSREKKERFSLILESASTNQTSMYLCASSFGQVSSYEQYFGPGTRLTVT.